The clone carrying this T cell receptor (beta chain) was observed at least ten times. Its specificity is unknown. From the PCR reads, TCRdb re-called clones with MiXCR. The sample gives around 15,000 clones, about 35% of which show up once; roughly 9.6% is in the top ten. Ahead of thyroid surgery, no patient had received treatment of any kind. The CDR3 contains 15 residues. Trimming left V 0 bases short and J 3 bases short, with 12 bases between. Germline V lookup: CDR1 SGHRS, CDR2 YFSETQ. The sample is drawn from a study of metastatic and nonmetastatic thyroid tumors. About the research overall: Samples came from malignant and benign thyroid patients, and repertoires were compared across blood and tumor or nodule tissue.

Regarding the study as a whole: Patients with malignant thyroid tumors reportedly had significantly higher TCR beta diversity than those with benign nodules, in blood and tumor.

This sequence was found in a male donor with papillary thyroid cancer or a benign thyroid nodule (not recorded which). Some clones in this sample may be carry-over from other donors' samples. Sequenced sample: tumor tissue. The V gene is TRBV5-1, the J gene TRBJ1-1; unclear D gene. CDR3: CASSLAAGSDTEAFF. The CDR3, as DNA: TGCGCCAGCAGCTTGGCCGCGGGGTCGGACACTGAAGCTTTCTTT.